A single sample gave rise to the 10 T cell receptor beta chains below, sequenced in a study of cytomegalovirus exposure and HLA in healthy donors. Use of 60 Vbeta and 13 Jbeta primers characterized the PCR. Only in-frame clones appear in the TCRdb table, and some are missing; sequencing was by immunoSEQ multiplex PCR. The sample includes about 190,000 clones, approximately 79% of them seen just once. The sample taken for sequencing was PBMCs. These receptors were taken from a woman aged 18-29 years in good health and CMV-seronegative.

The J gene is TRBJ1-1, the V gene TRBV28; 7 positions match TRBD1. The germline CDR1 and CDR2 sequences are MDHEN and SYDVKM. The CDR3 extends over 14 amino acids. V shed 7 bases and J 4 bases; nucleotides not matched to a gene: 9. The chain's CDR3 is CASTQGGAATEAFF. As DNA, the CDR3 is TGTGCCAGCACCCAGGGGGGCGCAGCCACTGAAGCTTTCTTT.

The chain employs TRBV27 and TRBJ2-7; 9 nucleotides align to TRBD1. CDR1 is MNHEY, CDR2 SMNVEV, per germline (reference sequence). The V and J ends lost 2 bases and 5 bases, in that order; junction bases with no gene match: 4. The CDR3 is made up of 14 amino acids. The CDR3 protein is CASSLPRTGDEQYF. In DNA form, the CDR3 reads TGTGCCAGCAGTTTACCCCGGACAGGGGACGAGCAGTACTTC.

This chain joins TRBV28 and TRBJ1-5, with D perhaps TRBD1 (5 bases). CDR1 and CDR2 (germline): MDHEN, SYDVKM. The length of the CDR3 is 15 residues. V lost 3 bases, J lost 8 bases, and 17 bases lay in between. In nucleotides, the CDR3 is TGTGCCAGCAGTTTGAGGCAGGGTACGTCAAAGCCCCAGCATTTT. The encoded protein is CASSLRQGTSKPQHF.

This rearrangement joins TRBV5-6 to TRBJ1-6; possibly TRBD1 for D (6 bases). Germline V gene lookup returns CDR1 SGHDT and CDR2 YYEEEE. This CDR3 is built from 13 residues. The germline V and J ends were trimmed by 3 bases and 7 bases, with 8 bases remaining between them. Here the CDR3 reads CASSWTANSPLHF. CDR3 nucleotide sequence: TGTGCCAGCAGCTGGACAGCCAATTCACCCCTCCACTTT.

This clone was counted only a few times. This chain's CDR3 is CASSPIGLAGGTNEQFF. The DNA for the CDR3 is TGTGCCAGCAGCCCCATTGGACTAGCGGGGGGGACTAATGAGCAGTTCTTC. The rearrangement joins TRBV28 to TRBJ2-1, with 15 bases fitting TRBD2. The CDR3 runs 17 residues. Germline CDR1 MDHEN, CDR2 SYDVKM. V trimming: 6 bases; J trimming: 7 bases; junction bases outside the gene matches: 10.

This clone was detected once. The rearrangement links TRBV27 to TRBJ1-6, with 10 bases aligning to TRBD1. V was pared by 6 bases and J by 7 bases, with 6 bases of the junction left unmatched. CDR3 length: 15 residues. From germline, CDR1 is MNHEY and CDR2 SMNVEV (reference sequence). The CDR3 spells CASRFPGQGNSPLHF. The CDR3 DNA is TGTGCCAGCAGGTTCCCGGGACAGGGGAATTCACCCCTCCACTTT.

The chain couples TRBV18 to TRBJ1-2, with 7 bases that match TRBD1. Germline trimming cut 4 bases from V and 6 bases from J; bases unmatched to any gene: 11. The CDR3 covers 15 residues. Germline values: CDR1 KGHSH, CDR2 LQKENI. The CDR3 loop is CASSHSGQSGDGYTF. In DNA, the CDR3 is TGTGCCAGCTCACATTCGGGACAGTCGGGGGATGGCTACACCTTC.

The chain combines TRBV19 with TRBJ2-1; 12 bases fit TRBD2. The CDR3 loop spans 17 amino acids. CDR1 is LNHDA and CDR2 is SQIVND in the germline V gene (reference sequence). J was trimmed by 2 bases and V by 3 bases; bases with no gene match: 5. Here the CDR3 DNA reads TGTGCCAGTAGTATTACTAGCGGGAGGACCGCCTACAATGAGCAGTTCTTC. Protein: CASSITSGRTAYNEQFF.

J is TRBJ1-6 and V is TRBV30; 10 bases map to TRBD1. Germline V gene sequence: CDR1 GTSNPN, CDR2 SVGIG (reference sequence). With 3 bases clipped from V and 11 bases from J, the junction kept 10 bases outside the gene matches. This CDR3 contains 15 residues. CDR3: CAWSDRGRGTTPLHF. The DNA for the CDR3 is TGTGCCTGGAGCGACAGGGGGCGCGGGACAACACCCCTCCACTTT.

The gene calls are TRBV18 and TRBJ1-6, with 10 bases that match TRBD1. CDR1 KGHSH and CDR2 LQKENI come from the germline V gene. Germline trimming cut 5 bases from V and 9 bases from J; bases unmatched to any gene: 4. This CDR3 comprises 14 residues. The CDR3 DNA sequence: TGTGCCAGCTCAGGGACAGGGGAAATTTCACCCCTCCACTTT. It translates to CASSGTGEISPLHF. The complete variable domain, with remaining parts taken from reference TRBV18 and TRBJ1-6, reads NAGVMQNPRHLVRRRGQEARLRCSPMKGHSHVYWYRQLPEEGLKFMVYLQKENIIDESGMPKERFSAEFPKEGPSILRIQQVVRGDSAAYFCASSGTGEISPLHFGNGTRLTVT.